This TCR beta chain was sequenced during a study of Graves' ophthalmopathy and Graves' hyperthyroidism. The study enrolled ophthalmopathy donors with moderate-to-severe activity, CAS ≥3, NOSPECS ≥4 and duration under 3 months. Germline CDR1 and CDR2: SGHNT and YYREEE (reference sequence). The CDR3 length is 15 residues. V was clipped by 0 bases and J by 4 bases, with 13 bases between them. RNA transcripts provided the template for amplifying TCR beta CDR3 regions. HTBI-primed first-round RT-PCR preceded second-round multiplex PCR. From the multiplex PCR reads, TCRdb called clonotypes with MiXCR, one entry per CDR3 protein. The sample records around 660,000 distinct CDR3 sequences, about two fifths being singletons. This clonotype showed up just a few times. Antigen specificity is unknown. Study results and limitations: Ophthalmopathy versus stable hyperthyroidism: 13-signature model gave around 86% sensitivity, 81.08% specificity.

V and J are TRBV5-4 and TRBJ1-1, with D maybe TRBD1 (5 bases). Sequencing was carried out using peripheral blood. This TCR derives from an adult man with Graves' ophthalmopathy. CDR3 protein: CASSLVWGSITEAFF. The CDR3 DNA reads TGTGCCAGCAGCTTGGTTTGGGGCTCGATCACTGAAGCTTTCTTT.